The clone carrying this T cell receptor (beta chain) has more than one count but fewer than ten. Antigen: not known. Sequencing ends 3 residues short of the CDR3 end; the germline J gene provides the rest. The CDR3 is made up of 15 amino acids. V lost 2 bases and J lost 2; bases outside the gene matches: 2. Germline loops: CDR1 KGHSH, CDR2 LQKENI. This specimen belongs to a study of T cell clonality in common variable immunodeficiency. General study results and limits: CVID subjects had higher TCRbeta clonality than healthy controls, most marked in about a third. Fewer TCRbeta clones were shared among CVID subjects than controls. T cell subpopulation sequencing would be needed to explain CVID clonality.

Equal genomic DNA amounts from CVID and control samples were sequenced. Sequenced by immunoSEQ multiplex PCR; TCRdb stores in-frame clones only, minus some. This sample comprises 30,000 to 40,000 clones, none seen once only. Sequencing used peripheral blood mononuclear cells. This clonotype was obtained from a person aged 18-69 years in good health. This sequence joins TRBV18 and TRBJ2-1; 8 nucleotides line up with TRBD1. Incomplete CDR3 DNA: TGTGCCAGCTCACCAGGACAGGGTACCTACAATGAG. Its protein product is CASSPGQGTYNE. The CDR3, in full, reads CASSPGQGTYNEQFF.